This TCR beta chain originates from a study of CD8+ T cells in alopecia areata. Sequencing templates came from extracted RNA that was reverse transcribed into cDNA. Sequencing used immunoSEQ multiplex PCR; TCRdb keeps in-frame clones, though not all of them. The repertoire holds 69,000 or so clones, 55% to 75% seen once, with more than 15% in the top ten. Sequences were derived from CD8+ T cells sorted from blood, sampled at week 0. This receptor was obtained from a human donor with alopecia areata.

The CDR3 is CASSYRGRVQETQYF. The CDR3 DNA sequence: TGTGCCAGCAGTTACCGCGGGAGGGTTCAAGAGACCCAGTACTTC. The rearrangement uses TRBV6-6 and TRBJ2-5; TRBD2 matches 9 bases. J gave up 2 bases and V 2 bases, and 3 bases lay outside the gene matches. The CDR3 runs 15 residues. Germline V gene lookup returns CDR1 MNHNY and CDR2 SVGAGI (reference sequence).